These 15 T cell receptor beta chains came from one sample sequenced in a study of circulating and synovial CD4+ cells in juvenile arthritis. TCRdb keeps only in-frame clones here, not all; method: immunoSEQ multiplex PCR. This sample has fewer than 40,000 clones, with roughly 95% found just once. Sample: CD4+ T cells from blood. The origin of the receptors is a human donor with juvenile idiopathic arthritis.

This chain uses TRBV28 with TRBJ1-5, with D possibly TRBD1 on 6 matching bases. The germline V gene has CDR1 MDHEN and CDR2 SYDVKM. The CDR3 runs 16 residues. Trimming cost V 4 bases and J 0 bases, with 13 bases left between them. The DNA of the CDR3 is TGTGCCAGCAGTTGGGGGTCAGGGGTTAGCAATCAGCCCCAGCATTTT. Translating gives CASSWGSGVSNQPQHF.

The CDR3 spells CATSEVRDRGYNEQFF. CDR3 DNA sequence: TGTGCCACCAGCGAGGTCCGGGACAGGGGTTACAATGAGCAGTTCTTC. V gene TRBV15 combines with J gene TRBJ2-1, with TRBD1 matching over 10 bases. CDR3 length: 16 amino acids. Germline V CDR1 and CDR2: LNHNV, YYDKDF (reference sequence). After removal of 5 bases from V and 4 bases from J, the junction contained 8 bases not matched to a gene.

The genes are TRBV2 and TRBJ1-2; perhaps TRBD1 as D (6 bases). V was shortened by 5 bases and J by 8 bases, with 18 bases between the two germline ends. CDR3 length equals 14 residues. Germline assignment: CDR1 SNHLY and CDR2 FYNNEI. CDR3 in amino acids: CASSMDSGVGGYTF. In nucleotides, the CDR3 is TGTGCCAGCAGTATGGACAGTGGGGTAGGAGGCTACACCTTC.

The chain couples TRBV27 to TRBJ2-7, with a tentative D call TRBD2 (7 bases). Germline V lookup: CDR1 MNHEY, CDR2 SMNVEV (reference sequence). Trimming shortened V by 3 bases and J by 4 bases, and 13 bases separated the two germline ends. This CDR3 region has 14 residues. The CDR3 DNA is TGTGCCAGCAGTTTGAGGGGGGGGTTGTACGAGCAGTACTTC. Its protein is CASSLRGGLYEQYF.

The V and J genes are TRBV19 and TRBJ1-5; 8 nucleotides agree with TRBD1. V lost 3 bases to trimming and J lost 6 bases; unmatched junction nucleotides: 4. Germline values: CDR1 LNHDA, CDR2 SQIVND (reference sequence). CDR3 size: 14 residues. The CDR3 sequence is CASSMETGAQPQHF. CDR3 nucleotide sequence: TGTGCCAGTAGTATGGAGACAGGGGCTCAGCCCCAGCATTTT.

V gene TRBV5-5 combines with J gene TRBJ1-1; 11 bases fit TRBD1. The CDR3 spans 15 residues. V was clipped by 4 bases and J by 1 base; unmatched bases: 3. The germline V gene has CDR1 SGHKS and CDR2 YYEKEE (reference sequence). This CDR3 is CASSPGTGGNTEAFF. As DNA, the CDR3 is TGTGCCAGCAGCCCAGGGACAGGGGGGAACACTGAAGCTTTCTTT.

J is TRBJ2-7 and V is TRBV5-4, with TRBD1 matching 9 bases. CDR1 SGHNT and CDR2 YYREEE come from the germline V gene (reference sequence). The CDR3 covers 15 residues. With 4 bases clipped from V and 2 bases from J, the junction kept 7 bases outside the gene matches. CDR3 nucleotides: TGTGCCAGCAGCCCAGGACAGGGGCTTACCTACGAGCAGTACTTC. Protein: CASSPGQGLTYEQYF.

This sequence joins TRBV18 and TRBJ2-7; TRBD2 matches 9 bases. Germline CDR1 and CDR2: KGHSH and LQKENI. The CDR3 sequence is 14 residues long. V lost 8 bases and J lost 3; bases outside the gene matches: 8. CDR3 residues: CASRKPAGGYEQYF. CDR3 nucleotides: TGTGCCAGCCGTAAGCCAGCGGGAGGCTACGAGCAGTACTTC. Full variable domain (rest looked up from reference TRBV18 and TRBJ2-7): NAGVMQNPRHLVRRRGQEARLRCSPMKGHSHVYWYRQLPEEGLKFMVYLQKENIIDESGMPKERFSAEFPKEGPSILRIQQVVRGDSAAYFCASRKPAGGYEQYFGPGTRLTVT.

The genes are TRBV27 and TRBJ1-5, with 7 bases that match TRBD1. CDR1 is MNHEY and CDR2 is SMNVEV in the germline V gene (reference sequence). There are 11 residues in the CDR3. The V segment lost 8 bases and the J segment 9 bases; nucleotides outside the gene matches: 4. The CDR3 is CASGNRGPQHF. The CDR3 nucleotides are TGTGCCAGCGGGAACAGGGGGCCCCAGCATTTT.

The V gene is TRBV28, the J gene TRBJ2-6; D is possibly TRBD2 (5 bases). Germline V CDR1 and CDR2: MDHEN, SYDVKM. This CDR3 comprises 15 residues. V lost 2 bases to trimming and J lost 4 bases, with 9 bases between them. The CDR3 loop is CASSLEGAGANVLTF. In DNA, the CDR3 is TGTGCCAGCAGTTTAGAGGGAGCGGGGGCCAACGTCCTGACTTTC. Combining the CDR3 with reference TRBV28 and TRBJ2-6 gives the whole variable domain DVKVTQSSRYLVKRTGEKVFLECVQDMDHENMFWYRQDPGLGLRLIYFSYDVKMKEKGDIPEGYSVSREKKERFSLILESASTNQTSMYLCASSLEGAGANVLTFGAGSRLTVL.

This chain uses TRBV5-4 with TRBJ1-4; weak D call: TRBD1 (6 bases). CDR3 length equals 13 residues. Germline V gives CDR1 SGHNT, CDR2 YYREEE (reference sequence). Trimming shortened V by 1 base and J by 7 bases, and 8 bases separated the two germline ends. Here the CDR3 reads CASSLLGAEKLFF. The CDR3, as DNA: TGTGCCAGCAGCTTGTTGGGGGCTGAAAAACTGTTTTTT.

The chain recombines TRBV11-2 with TRBJ2-5; perhaps TRBD1 as D (6 bases). CDR1 is SGHAT and CDR2 is FQNNGV in the germline V gene. V was cut by 5 bases and J by 5 bases, with 12 bases left in between. This CDR3 is 13 amino acids long. CDR3 in amino acids: CASSPMGAETQYF. CDR3 sequence (DNA): TGTGCCAGCAGCCCCATGGGGGCGGAGACCCAGTACTTC.

The chain uses TRBV10-3 and TRBJ2-3; D might be TRBD2 (6 bases). The CDR3 is 18 amino acids. CDR1 ENHRY and CDR2 SYGVKD come from the germline V gene. Trimming took off 2 bases at V and 3 bases at J, with 21 bases between the two ends. CDR3 sequence reads: CAISEVPGLQTGTDTQYF. CDR3 nucleotide sequence: TGTGCCATCAGTGAGGTCCCGGGACTGCAGACGGGGACAGATACGCAGTATTTT.

Details on this clone: One junction end does not reproduce the germline sequence, and a read error may be involved. This sequence joins TRBV7-9 and TRBJ1-3; D is perhaps TRBD1 (5 bases). Germline V gives CDR1 SEHNR, CDR2 FQNEAQ (reference sequence). The CDR3 contains 10 residues. The CDR3: CASSLDTGGF. In DNA form, the CDR3 reads TGTGCCAGCAGCTTAGATACAGGAGGGTTT.

The V and J genes are TRBV10-1 and TRBJ2-3; possible D gene TRBD2, 5 bases. CDR1 is WNHNN and CDR2 is SYGVQD in the germline V gene (reference sequence). This CDR3 spans 11 amino acids. The V end was cut by 9 bases, the J end by 4 bases, with 8 bases between. The CDR3 is CARGSPDTQYF. CDR3 DNA sequence: TGCGCCAGGGGGAGTCCAGATACGCAGTATTTT.